This T cell receptor beta chain was profiled in a study of T cell repertoires in cytomegalovirus infection. This clonotype was picked up a small number of times. The target antigen is unknown. One entry per CDR3 protein, called by TCRdb with MiXCR from the reads. The data contain under 800,000 distinct CDR3 sequences, 20% to 25% of them singletons. Study findings and constraints: In two of eight donors, the top clonotype was HLA-C-restricted CMV-specific.

The receptor comes from a human donor in good health (CMV status not recorded). Some clones in this sample may be carry-over from other donors' samples. The sequenced material came from CD8+ T cells from PBMCs.

This CDR3 is CSASAVSPLHF. CDR3 bases: TGCAGTGCTAGTGCAGTTTCACCCCTCCACTTT. V gene TRBV20-1 combines with J gene TRBJ1-6; D uncertain. This CDR3 has 11 amino acids. V lost 3 bases and J 9 bases, leaving 6 bases between the germline ends. Germline CDR1 DFQATT, CDR2 SNEGSKA (reference sequence).